This TCR beta chain appears in the sequencing data of a study of blood T cell repertoires in COVID-19. The wider study: Spain, Italy and the United States supplied samples that represented acute and convalescent COVID-19. T cells, B-cell-depleted T cells, or PBMCs provided the cDNA or gDNA that served as material.

Authors' processing steps: Reference gene primer amplification gave estimated nucleated cell counts. The protocol was immunoSEQ multiplex PCR, while the TCRdb copy is restricted to in-frame clones and leaves out a portion. That table furnishes V, J and clone size, whereas the DNA furnished D and trimming. The sample includes 180,000 or so clones, approximately 85% of them seen just once. The source material was peripheral blood. This receptor was taken from a woman between 55 and 75 years old with acute or convalescent COVID-19.

The CDR3 spells CASSLDSFSSSYNEQFF. CDR3 in DNA: TGCGCCAGCAGCTTGGATAGCTTCTCGAGCTCCTACAATGAGCAGTTCTTC. The chain carries TRBV5-1 and TRBJ2-1, with D unclear. The germline gives CDR1 SGHRS, CDR2 YFSETQ. The CDR3 is made up of 17 amino acids. Trimming removed 0 bases at V and 0 bases at J, with 13 bases between.